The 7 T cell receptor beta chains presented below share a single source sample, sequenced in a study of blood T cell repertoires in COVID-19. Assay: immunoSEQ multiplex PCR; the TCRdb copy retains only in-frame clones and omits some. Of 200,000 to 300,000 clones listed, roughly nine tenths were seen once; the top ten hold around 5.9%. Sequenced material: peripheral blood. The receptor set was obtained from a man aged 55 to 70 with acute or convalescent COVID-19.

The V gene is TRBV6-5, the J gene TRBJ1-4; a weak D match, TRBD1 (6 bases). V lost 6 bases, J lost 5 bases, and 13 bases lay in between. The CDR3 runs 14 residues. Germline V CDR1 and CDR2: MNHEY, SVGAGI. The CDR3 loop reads CASRAGTRNEKLFF. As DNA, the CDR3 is TGTGCCAGCAGAGCCGGGACAAGAAATGAAAAACTGTTTTTT.

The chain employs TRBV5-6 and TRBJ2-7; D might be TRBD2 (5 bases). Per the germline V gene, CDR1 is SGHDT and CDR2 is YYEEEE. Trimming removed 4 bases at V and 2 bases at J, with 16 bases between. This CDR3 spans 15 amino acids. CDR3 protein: CASSPTRGAAYEQYF. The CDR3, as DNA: TGTGCCAGCAGCCCGACCCGGGGAGCGGCCTACGAGCAGTACTTC.

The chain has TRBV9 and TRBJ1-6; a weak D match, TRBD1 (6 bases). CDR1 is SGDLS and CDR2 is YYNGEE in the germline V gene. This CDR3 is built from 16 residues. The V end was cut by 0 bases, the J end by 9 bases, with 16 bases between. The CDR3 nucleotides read TGTGCCAGCAGCGTAGCCCAGGGGCTAGGAGGTTCACCCCTCCACTTT. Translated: CASSVAQGLGGSPLHF.

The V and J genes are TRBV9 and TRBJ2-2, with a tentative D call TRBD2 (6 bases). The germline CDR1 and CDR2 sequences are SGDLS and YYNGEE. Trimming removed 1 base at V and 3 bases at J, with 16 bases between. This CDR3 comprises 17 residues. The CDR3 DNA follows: TGTGCCAGCAGCGTATGGGTCGGGAGTAAGGACACCGGGGAGCTGTTTTTT. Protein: CASSVWVGSKDTGELFF.

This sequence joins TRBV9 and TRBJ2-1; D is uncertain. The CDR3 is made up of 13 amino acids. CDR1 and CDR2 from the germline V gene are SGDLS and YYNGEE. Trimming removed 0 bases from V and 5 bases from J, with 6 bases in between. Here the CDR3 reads CASSVGTDNEQFF. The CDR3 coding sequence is TGTGCCAGCAGCGTAGGAACAGACAATGAGCAGTTCTTC.

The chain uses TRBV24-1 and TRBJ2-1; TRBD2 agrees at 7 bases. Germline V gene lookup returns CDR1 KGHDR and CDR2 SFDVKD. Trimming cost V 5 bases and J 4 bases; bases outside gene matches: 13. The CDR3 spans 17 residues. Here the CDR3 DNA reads TGTGCCACCAGTGCCCCACTAGCGAGAGACATATACAATGAGCAGTTCTTC. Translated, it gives CATSAPLARDIYNEQFF.

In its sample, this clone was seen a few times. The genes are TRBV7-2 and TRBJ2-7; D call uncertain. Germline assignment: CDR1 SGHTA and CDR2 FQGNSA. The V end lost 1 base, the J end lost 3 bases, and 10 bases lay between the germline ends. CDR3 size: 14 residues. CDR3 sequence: CASSLESQVYEQYF. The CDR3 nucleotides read TGTGCCAGCAGCTTAGAATCGCAGGTCTACGAGCAGTACTTC.